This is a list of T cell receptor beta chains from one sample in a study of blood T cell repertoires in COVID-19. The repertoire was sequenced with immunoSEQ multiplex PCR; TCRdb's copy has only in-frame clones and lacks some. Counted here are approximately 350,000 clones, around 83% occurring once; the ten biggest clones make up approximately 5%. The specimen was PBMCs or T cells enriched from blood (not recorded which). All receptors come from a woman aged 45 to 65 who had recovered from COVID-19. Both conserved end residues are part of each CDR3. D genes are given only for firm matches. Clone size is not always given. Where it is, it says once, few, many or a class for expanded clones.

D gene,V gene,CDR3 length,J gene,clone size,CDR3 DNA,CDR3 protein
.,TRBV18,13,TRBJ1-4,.,TGTGCCAGCTCACCACGGAGGGATGAAAAACTGTTTTTT,CASSPRRDEKLFF
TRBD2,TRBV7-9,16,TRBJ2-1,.,TGTGCCAGCAGCCCTGTGTTAGCGGGAGGGTTGTATGAGCAGTTCTTC,CASSPVLAGGLYEQFF
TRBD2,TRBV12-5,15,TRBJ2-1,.,TGTGCTAGTGCCCCGGGGCGGGGGTTATACAATGAGCAGTTCTTC,CASAPGRGLYNEQFF
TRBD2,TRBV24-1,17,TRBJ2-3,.,TGTGCCACCAGTGATCGGACTAGCGGGGGCAGCACAGATACGCAGTATTTT,CATSDRTSGGSTDTQYF
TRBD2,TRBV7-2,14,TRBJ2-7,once,TGTGCCAGCAGTTCATCCGGGACTAGCGTCGAGCAGTACTTC,CASSSSGTSVEQYF
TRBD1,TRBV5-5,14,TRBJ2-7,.,TGTGCCAGCAGCTTGGCCACGGACCGGACAGGGGAGTACTTC,CASSLATDRTGEYF
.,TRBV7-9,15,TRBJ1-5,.,TGTGCCAGCAGCCCAGGAACTCAGATCAATCAGCCCCAGCATTTT,CASSPGTQINQPQHF
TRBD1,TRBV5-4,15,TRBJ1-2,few,TGTGCCAGCAGCGGCCCGACAGGGCTGAGATATGGCTACACCTTC,CASSGPTGLRYGYTF
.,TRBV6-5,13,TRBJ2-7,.,TGTGCCAGCAGGCAGGACAGACCCTACGAGCAGTACTTC,CASRQDRPYEQYF
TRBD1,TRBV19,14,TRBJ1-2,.,TGTGCCAGTAAACCCCACAGGGGGCTATATGGCTACACCTTC,CASKPHRGLYGYTF
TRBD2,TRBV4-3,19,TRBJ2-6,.,TGCGCCAGCAGCCAAGATTTTAGCGGGGGGAGCTCTGGGGCCAACGTCCTGACTTTC,CASSQDFSGGSSGANVLTF
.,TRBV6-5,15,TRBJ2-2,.,TGTGCCAGCAGGCGGGACTGGGGGATTCCCGGGGAGCTGTTTTTT,CASRRDWGIPGELFF
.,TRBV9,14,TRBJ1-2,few,TGTGCCAGCAGCGTAGGGGGAGCTAACTATGGCTACACCTTC,CASSVGGANYGYTF
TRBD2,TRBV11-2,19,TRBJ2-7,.,TGTGCCAGCAGCTTAGCCCGGGGGTCCTTACAGCGGGGAGTAGGGGAGCAGTACTTC,CASSLARGSLQRGVGEQYF
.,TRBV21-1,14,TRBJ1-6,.,TGTGCCAGCAGCATGGGACAGAGGAATTCACCCCTCCACTTT,CASSMGQRNSPLHF
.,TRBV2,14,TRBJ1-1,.,TGTGCCAGCAGTGGACAGGAAAAGAACACTGAAGCTTTCTTT,CASSGQEKNTEAFF
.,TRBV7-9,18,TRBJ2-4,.,TGTGCCAGCAGCTTAGCGTCCCCTCGGGGATCGGCTAGAAACATTCAGTACTTC,CASSLASPRGSARNIQYF
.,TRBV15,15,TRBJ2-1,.,TGTGCCACCAGCAGAGACTTGAGGAGTCTCGATGAGCAGTTCTTC,CATSRDLRSLDEQFF
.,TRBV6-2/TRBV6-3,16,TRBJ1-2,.,TGTGCCAGCAGTTACTCGAGGCCAGCCGGGAAATCTGGCTACACCTTC,CASSYSRPAGKSGYTF
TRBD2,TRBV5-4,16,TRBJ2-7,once,TGTGCCAGCAGCGAACGCCGACTAGCGGGAGGTAACGAGCAGTACTTC,CASSERRLAGGNEQYF
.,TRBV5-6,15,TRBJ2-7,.,TGTGCCAGCAGCATTGACGGACACACCTTGGACGAGCAGTACTTC,CASSIDGHTLDEQYF
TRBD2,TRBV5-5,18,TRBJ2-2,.,TGTGCCAGCAGTAAATGGTCCCCTAGCGGCCTGAACACCGGGGAGCTGTTTTTT,CASSKWSPSGLNTGELFF
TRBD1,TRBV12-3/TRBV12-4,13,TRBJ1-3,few,TGTGCCAGCAGTTTTGACAGGGGCGGCACCATATATTTT,CASSFDRGGTIYF
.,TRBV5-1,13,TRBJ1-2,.,TGCGCCAGCAGCTCGGAGCCAAACTATGGCTACACCTTC,CASSSEPNYGYTF
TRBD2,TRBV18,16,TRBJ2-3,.,TGTGCCAGCTCATCCTATAGCGGGACAAGCACAGATACGCAGTATTTT,CASSSYSGTSTDTQYF
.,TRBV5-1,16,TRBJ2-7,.,TGCGCCAGCACCCTAATTAGCGGCCCTGCCCAGCACGAGCAGTACTTC,CASTLISGPAQHEQYF
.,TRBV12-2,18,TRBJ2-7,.,TGTGCAACCCAGCCGGGACTAGCGGGAGAGGGTAATAACTACGAGCAGTACTTC,CATQPGLAGEGNNYEQYF
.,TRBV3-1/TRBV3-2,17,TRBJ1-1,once,TGTGCCAGCAGCCAAGATCATCTGAGGGCAGGCAACACTGAAGCTTTCTTT,CASSQDHLRAGNTEAFF
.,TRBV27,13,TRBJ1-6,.,TGTGCCAGCAGTCCCCAAGAGAATTCACCCCTCCACTTT,CASSPQENSPLHF
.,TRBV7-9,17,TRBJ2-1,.,TGTGCCAGCAGCTTAGCGGAGGGCCTGAGCTCCTACAATGAGCAGTTCTTC,CASSLAEGLSSYNEQFF
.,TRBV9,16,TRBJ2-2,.,TGTGCCAGCAGCGTAGGTCCAGGGCTGAACACCGGGGAGCTGTTTTTT,CASSVGPGLNTGELFF
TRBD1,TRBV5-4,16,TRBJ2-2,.,TGTGCCAGCAGCTCCTCGGGACAGCTGAACACCGGGGAGCTGTTTTTT,CASSSSGQLNTGELFF
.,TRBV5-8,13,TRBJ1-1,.,TGTGCCAGCCATGGGGGGGGGAACACTGAAGCTTTCTTT,CASHGGGNTEAFF
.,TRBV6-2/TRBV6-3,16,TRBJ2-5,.,TGTGCCAGCAGCCTTACACCGGGACTCCTCGGAGAGACCCAGTACTTC,CASSLTPGLLGETQYF
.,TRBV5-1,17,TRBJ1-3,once,TGCGCCAGCAGCTTGGACGCTACAGGAACCTCTGGAAACACCATATATTTT,CASSLDATGTSGNTIYF
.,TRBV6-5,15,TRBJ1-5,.,TGTGCCAGCAGTCCCGGGAGTCGGGGGAGTCAGCCCCAGCATTTT,CASSPGSRGSQPQHF
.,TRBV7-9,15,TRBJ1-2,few,TGTGCCAGCAGCTCCTCCCCGGGACAACTTTTTGGCTACACCTTC,CASSSSPGQLFGYTF
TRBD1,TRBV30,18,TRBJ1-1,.,TGTGCCTGGGCGGCCCAGGGGGTCAGCCCGAATCGGAACACTGAAGCTTTCTTT,CAWAAQGVSPNRNTEAFF
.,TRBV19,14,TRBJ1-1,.,TGTGCCAGTAGTCCCGGTTTTTTCTTGTCTGAAGCTTTCTTT,CASSPGFFLSEAFF
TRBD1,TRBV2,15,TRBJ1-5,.,TGTGCCAGCACCCAACAGGGGATCAGGAATCAGCCCCAGCATTTT,CASTQQGIRNQPQHF
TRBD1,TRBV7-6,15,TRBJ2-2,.,TGTGCCAGCAGCTTAGAAGTGACAGGGGCCGGGGAGCTGTTTTTT,CASSLEVTGAGELFF
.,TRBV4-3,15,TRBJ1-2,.,TGCGCCAGCAGCCAGAACAGGATAACTAACTATGGCTACACCTTC,CASSQNRITNYGYTF
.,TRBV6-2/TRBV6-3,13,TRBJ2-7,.,TGTGCCAGCAGTTCGACAGGTTCCTACGAGCAGTACTTC,CASSSTGSYEQYF
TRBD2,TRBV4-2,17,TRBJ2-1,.,TGTGCCAGCAGCCAAGATCGAAGCGGGACCCGATACAATGAGCAGTTCTTC,CASSQDRSGTRYNEQFF
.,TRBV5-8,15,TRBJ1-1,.,TGTGCCAGCAGCTTTTCCCCCGGGACACATAGGGAAGCTTTCTTT,CASSFSPGTHREAFF
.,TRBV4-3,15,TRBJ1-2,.,TGCGCCAGCAGCCAAGGGGCGGGGTTCGGCTATGGCTACACCTTC,CASSQGAGFGYGYTF
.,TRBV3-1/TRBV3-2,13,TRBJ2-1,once,TGTGCCAGCAGCCAAGATCCCCGGCAGGCGCAGTTCTTC,CASSQDPRQAQFF
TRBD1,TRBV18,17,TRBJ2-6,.,TGTGCCAGCTCACCAAGGACAGGGATACCTGGGGCCAACGTCCTGACTTTC,CASSPRTGIPGANVLTF
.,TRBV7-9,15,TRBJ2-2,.,TGTGCCAGCAGCACCGATACGCAGGGGTCCGGGGAGCTGTTTTTT,CASSTDTQGSGELFF
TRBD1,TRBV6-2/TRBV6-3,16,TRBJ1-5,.,TGTGCCAGCAGTTTTGGGACAGGTGCCCGCAATCAGCCCCAGCATTTT,CASSFGTGARNQPQHF
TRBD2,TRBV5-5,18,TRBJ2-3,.,TGTGCCAGCAGCACTGGGACTAGCGGGGCCTTTAGCACAGATACGCAGTATTTT,CASSTGTSGAFSTDTQYF
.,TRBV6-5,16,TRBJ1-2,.,TGTGCCAGCAGTTACTCGGAGTTGTTAGGAAACTATGGCTACACCTTC,CASSYSELLGNYGYTF
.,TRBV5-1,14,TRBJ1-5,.,TGCGCCAGCAGCTCCGGCATCGTCGGGCAGCCCCAGCATTTT,CASSSGIVGQPQHF
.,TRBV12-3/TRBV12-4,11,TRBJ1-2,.,TGTGCCAGCAGTTTCTCCTATGGCTACACCTTC,CASSFSYGYTF
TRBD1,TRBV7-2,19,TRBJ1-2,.,TGTGCCAGCAGCTTAGGGGGACAGGGAACAGGGGGCGCGAGGTATGGCTACACCTTC,CASSLGGQGTGGARYGYTF
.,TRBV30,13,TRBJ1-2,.,TGTGCCTGGGGATACACAGGGTCTTATGGCTACACCTTC,CAWGYTGSYGYTF
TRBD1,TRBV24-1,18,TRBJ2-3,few,TGTGCCACCAGTGATACCGGGACAGGGGGTTATGGCACAGATACGCAGTATTTT,CATSDTGTGGYGTDTQYF
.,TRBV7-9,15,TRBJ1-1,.,TGTGCCAGCAGCTTACCAGGATCAGGGTACATTGAAGCTTTCTTT,CASSLPGSGYIEAFF
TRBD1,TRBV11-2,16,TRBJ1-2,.,TGTGCCAGCAGCGCCACAGGGGGCATGGCTAACTATGGCTACACCTTC,CASSATGGMANYGYTF
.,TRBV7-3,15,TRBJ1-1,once,TGTGCCAGCAGCGAAGAAGACTCCGGCGGCACTGAAGCTTTCTTT,CASSEEDSGGTEAFF